The clone carrying this TCR beta chain was observed a handful of times. Its cognate antigen is unknown. These data belong to a study of cytomegalovirus exposure and HLA in healthy donors. Study background: Per a later analysis, the roughly 680 first-cohort and over 90 validation repertoires shared one platform.

Losses at the gene ends were 0 bases for V and 0 bases for J; bases not matched to a gene: 2. The germline V gene encodes CDR1 SGHRS and CDR2 YFSETQ. CDR3 size: 18 residues. Clones were read by immunoSEQ multiplex PCR, and TCRdb kept only the in-frame ones, dropping some. The sample gives around 150,000 clones, over 80% of which show up once; approximately 2.4% is in the top ten. General observations from the study: High specificity and sensitivity for cytomegalovirus status were reported for the classifier.

This sequence joins TRBV5-1 and TRBJ2-2; 13 positions agree with TRBD2. This clonotype was obtained from a man aged 25-40 years in good health and CMV-seropositive. Sequencing input: PBMCs. Written as DNA, the CDR3 is TGCGCCAGCAGCTTGGGGACTAGCGGGGGCCCGAACACCGGGGAGCTGTTTTTT. Translated, it gives CASSLGTSGGPNTGELFF.